This TCR beta chain was sequenced during a study of blood T cell repertoires in COVID-19. The V end lost 1 base, the J end lost 2 bases, and 5 bases lay between the germline ends. CDR3 size: 13 residues. Germline CDR1 and CDR2: GTSNPN and SVGIG (reference sequence). Assay: immunoSEQ multiplex PCR; the TCRdb copy retains only in-frame clones and omits some. The sample includes over 300,000 clones, roughly 87% of them seen just once. The sample taken for sequencing was PBMCs or T cells enriched from blood (not recorded which). This receptor was obtained from a woman in her thirties who had recovered from COVID-19. The rearrangement joins TRBV30 to TRBJ1-4, with D hard to call. CDR3 residues: CAWSDFTNEKLFF. The CDR3, as DNA: TGTGCCTGGAGTGACTTCACTAATGAAAAACTGTTTTTT.